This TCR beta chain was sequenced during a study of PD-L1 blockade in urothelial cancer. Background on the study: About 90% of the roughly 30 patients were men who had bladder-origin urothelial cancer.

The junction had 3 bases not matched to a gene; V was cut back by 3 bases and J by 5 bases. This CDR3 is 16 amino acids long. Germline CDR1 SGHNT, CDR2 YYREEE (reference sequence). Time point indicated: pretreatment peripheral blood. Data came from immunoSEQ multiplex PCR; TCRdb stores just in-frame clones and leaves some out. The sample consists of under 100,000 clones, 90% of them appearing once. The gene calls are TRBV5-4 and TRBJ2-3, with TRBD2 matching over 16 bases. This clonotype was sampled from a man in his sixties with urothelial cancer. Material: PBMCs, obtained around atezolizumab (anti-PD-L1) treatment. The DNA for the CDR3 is TGTGCCAGCAGCTCGGGACTAGCGGGAGGGAAAGATACGCAGTATTTT. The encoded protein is CASSSGLAGGKDTQYF.